Following are 9 T cell receptor beta chains from one sample sequenced in a study of blood T cell repertoires in COVID-19. Profiled with immunoSEQ multiplex PCR; TCRdb holds only in-frame clones, not every one. The sample carries hundreds of thousands of clones, roughly 89% recorded once. The sequenced material came from peripheral blood. The receptors were gathered from a young man with COVID-19, enrolled during active disease.

To note about this clone: An end of the junction does not agree with germline; a read error may underlie this. The V gene is TRBV9, the J gene TRBJ2-2; the D gene is possibly TRBD2 (5 bases). The CDR3 has 15 amino acids. Germline CDR1 and CDR2: SGDLS and YYNGEE. The CDR3 protein is CASSASRSNTGKLFF. The CDR3 region has the DNA TGTGCCAGCAGCGCTTCCCGGTCGAACACCGGGAAGCTGTTTTTT.

The chain carries TRBV2 and TRBJ2-5; weak D call: TRBD2 (5 bases). V was clipped by 3 bases and J by 5 bases, with 10 bases between them. The length of the CDR3 is 13 residues. The germline V gene has CDR1 SNHLY and CDR2 FYNNEI. The CDR3 DNA follows: TGTGCCAGCAGTGACGGAGGTTGGGAGACCCAGTACTTC. This encodes CASSDGGWETQYF.

The chain joins TRBV11-2 to TRBJ2-1; 9 bases are a match to TRBD2. The CDR3 loop spans 16 amino acids. From germline, CDR1 is SGHAT and CDR2 FQNNGV. V lost 3 bases and J lost 7; bases outside the gene matches: 10. CDR3 nucleotide sequence: TGTGCCAGCAGCTTGTGGCGGGGGGGCCTTGCGAATGAGCAGTTCTTC. It specifies CASSLWRGGLANEQFF. The variable domain in full, with the rest retrieved from reference TRBV11-2 and TRBJ2-1, is EAGVAQSPRYKIIEKRQSVAFWCNPISGHATLYWYQQILGQGPKLLIQFQNNGVVDDSQLPKDRFSAERLKGVDSTLKIQPAKLEDSAVYLCASSLWRGGLANEQFFGPGTRLTVL.

V is TRBV2 and J is TRBJ1-1; D is perhaps TRBD1 (5 bases). Germline CDR1 and CDR2: SNHLY and FYNNEI. Trimming removed 2 bases from V and 1 base from J, with 14 bases in between. The length of the CDR3 is 16 residues. The CDR3 protein is CASSEWAGRRNTEAFF. The CDR3 DNA reads TGTGCCAGCAGTGAATGGGCGGGACGGCGGAACACTGAAGCTTTCTTT.

CDR3 sequence reads: CASSRAGGLDTQYF. CDR3 sequence (DNA): TGTGCCAGCAGCCGAGCGGGGGGCTTAGATACGCAGTATTTT. This chain joins TRBV7-9 and TRBJ2-3; 9 bases match TRBD2. The trim removed 5 bases at V and 5 bases at J, leaving 5 bases unmatched. The CDR3 has 14 amino acids. Germline-derived CDR1 and CDR2 are SEHNR and FQNEAQ (reference sequence).

The chain combines TRBV2 with TRBJ1-5; 10 bases match TRBD1. The germline CDR1 and CDR2 sequences are SNHLY and FYNNEI. The trim removed 11 bases at V and 7 bases at J, leaving 8 bases unmatched. The CDR3 extends over 13 amino acids. The DNA of the CDR3 is TGTGCCGGGGGACAGGGGAGGGAGCAGCCCCAGCATTTT. Translated, it gives CAGGQGREQPQHF.

The chain carries TRBV18 and TRBJ2-7; unclear D gene. The CDR3 runs 15 residues. Trimming removed 0 bases from V and 4 bases from J, with 13 bases in between. Germline V gene lookup returns CDR1 KGHSH and CDR2 LQKENI. The CDR3 region is CASSPPGRQPYEQYF. The CDR3 coding sequence is TGTGCCAGCTCACCACCGGGCAGGCAACCATACGAGCAGTACTTC.

The V gene is TRBV6-1, the J gene TRBJ1-5; D is ambiguous. The CDR3 is 13 amino acids. V was shortened by 2 bases and J by 6 bases, with 8 bases between the two germline ends. Looked up from germline, CDR1 is MNHNS and CDR2 is SASEGT. CDR3 in DNA: TGTGCCAGCAGTGAAATGGGAGTTCAGCCCCAGCATTTT. Protein: CASSEMGVQPQHF.

The CDR3 here is CAIRDRDTGELFF. The CDR3 DNA is TGTGCCATCAGAGACAGGGACACCGGGGAGCTGTTTTTT. J is TRBJ2-2 and V is TRBV10-3, with TRBD1 matching 7 bases. There are 13 residues in the CDR3. V shed 6 bases, J shed 3 bases, and the junction held 1 base outside the gene matches. Germline V lookup: CDR1 ENHRY, CDR2 SYGVKD.